A single sample is the source of the 21 T cell receptor beta chains below, sequenced in a study of neurological immune-mediated disorders (dated by TCRdb to about 2019). Library method: 5' RACE. For sequencing, an Illumina HiSeq 2500 was employed. TCRdb trimmed the raw reads at Q25, called clones with MiXCR and kept productive beta chains. Identical CDR3 protein sequences are pooled into one entry, listed with their most common genes and DNA. The sample records 75,000 to 85,000 distinct CDR3 sequences, 15% to 20% of which are singletons. The leading ten clones occupy 15% of the sample. Source material: PBMCs. Receptors were obtained from a middle-aged woman in good health.

This clonotype was seen ten or more times. The V gene is TRBV7-9, the J gene TRBJ2-5, with D maybe TRBD1 (6 bases). The CDR3 is 15 amino acids. The germline V gene has CDR1 SEHNR and CDR2 FQNEAQ (reference sequence). Trimming took 2 bases from V and 0 from J, leaving 10 bases between them. The CDR3 region is CASSLTRGYQETQYF. The DNA of the CDR3 is TGTGCCAGCAGCTTAACAAGGGGGTACCAAGAGACCCAGTACTTC.

This clonotype was observed many times. CDR3 in amino acids: CASSANPGAEEKLFF. The DNA of the CDR3 is TGTGCCAGCAGCGCGAATCCAGGGGCGGAGGAAAAACTGTTTTTT. The rearrangement joins TRBV9 to TRBJ1-4; D possibly corresponds to TRBD1 (6 bases). The germline gives CDR1 SGDLS, CDR2 YYNGEE. Trimming removed 3 bases at V and 8 bases at J, with 17 bases between. The CDR3 is 15 residues long.

This clonotype was found many times. The CDR3 loop is CSARPRDRVETQYF. The CDR3 nucleotides are TGCAGTGCTAGACCCCGGGACAGGGTCGAGACCCAGTACTTC. V and J are TRBV20-1 and TRBJ2-5; 9 positions agree with TRBD1. This CDR3 comprises 14 residues. The V segment lost 2 bases and the J segment 5 bases; nucleotides outside the gene matches: 6. From germline, CDR1 is DFQATT and CDR2 SNEGSKA (reference sequence).

The chain employs TRBV7-2 and TRBJ2-3, with D uncertain. The germline V and J ends were trimmed by 3 bases and 2 bases, with 15 bases remaining between them. Germline V gives CDR1 SGHTA, CDR2 FQGNSA. The CDR3 runs to 16 residues. Here the CDR3 reads CASSLVVWGSTDTQYF. CDR3 DNA: TGTGCCAGCAGCTTGGTAGTGTGGGGTTCCACAGATACGCAGTATTTT.

V usage is TRBV5-1 and J usage is TRBJ1-1; TRBD1 might be the D (5 bases). This CDR3 is built from 16 residues. Trimming stripped 3 bases from V and 1 base from J, with 16 bases between. Germline-derived CDR1 and CDR2 are SGHRS and YFSETQ. The chain's CDR3 is CASSSAMGQGNTEAFF. As DNA, the CDR3 is TGCGCCAGCAGCTCGGCCATGGGGCAGGGGAACACTGAAGCTTTCTTT. The full variable domain, its missing parts supplied by reference TRBV5-1 and TRBJ1-1, is KAGVTQTPRYLIKTRGQQVTLSCSPISGHRSVSWYQQTPGQGLQFLFEYFSETQRNKGNFPGRFSGRQFSNSRSEMNVSTLELGDSALYLCASSSAMGQGNTEAFFGQGTRLTVV.

Worth noting for this clonotype: Since a much larger clone is just one base distant, this may be a read error. This chain joins TRBV25-1 and TRBJ2-3, with D tentatively TRBD2 (5 bases). V was cut by 3 bases and J by 1 base, with 11 bases left in between. This CDR3 has 15 amino acids. Germline loops: CDR1 MGHDK, CDR2 SYGVNS. The CDR3 protein is CASSDQIGGTDTQYF. In DNA, the CDR3 is TGTGCCAGCAGTGATCAAATCGGGGGCACAGATACGCAGTATTTT.

This clonotype was counted ten times or more. The V gene is TRBV29-1, the J gene TRBJ2-5; 8 nucleotides align to TRBD1. Looked up from germline, CDR1 is SQVTM and CDR2 is ANQGSEA. V gave up 7 bases and J gave up 5 bases; unmatched junction bases: 6. The CDR3 has 12 amino acids. The DNA for the CDR3 is TGCAGCGCCGGACAGGGAAGGGAGACCCAGTACTTC. Translating gives CSAGQGRETQYF.

This clonotype was observed many times. J is TRBJ2-1 and V is TRBV6-1; TRBD2 is a possible D gene (6 bases). Looked up from germline, CDR1 is MNHNS and CDR2 is SASEGT. Deletions cut 2 bases from V and 4 bases from J, with 12 bases between. The CDR3 is made up of 15 amino acids. The chain's CDR3 is CASSEQGGIYNEQFF. The CDR3 coding sequence is TGTGCCAGCAGTGAACAAGGCGGGATATACAATGAGCAGTTCTTC.

The chain joins TRBV6-1 to TRBJ2-4; D is perhaps TRBD1 (6 bases). V lost 8 bases, J lost 0 bases, and 17 bases lay in between. Germline V gene data show CDR1 as MNHNS and CDR2 as SASEGT. This CDR3 is built from 16 residues. The chain's CDR3 is CASSFTGILAKNIQYF. CDR3 sequence (DNA): TGTGCCAGCTCGTTTACAGGGATTTTAGCCAAAAACATTCAGTACTTC.

At least ten counts were recorded for this clonotype. This chain's CDR3 is CASSTEGGTDTQYF. The CDR3 DNA is TGTGCCAGCAGTACAGAGGGAGGCACAGATACGCAGTATTTT. The chain recombines TRBV2 with TRBJ2-3; TRBD2 is a possible D gene (5 bases). The CDR3 is 14 amino acids. CDR1 and CDR2 from the germline V gene are SNHLY and FYNNEI. V shed 5 bases and J shed 1 base, with 10 bases lying between them. Full variable domain (outside the CDR3, taken from reference TRBV2 and TRBJ2-3): EPEVTQTPSHQVTQMGQEVILRCVPISNHLYFYWYRQILGQKVEFLVSFYNNEISEKSEIFDDQFSVERPDGSNFTLKIRSTKLEDSAMYFCASSTEGGTDTQYFGPGTRLTVL.

In this sample, this clonotype turned up many times. The chain is built from TRBV5-1 and TRBJ1-2; a weak D match, TRBD1 (5 bases). V dropped 0 bases and J dropped 8 bases, with 14 bases sitting between them. CDR1 is SGHRS, CDR2 YFSETQ, per germline. There are 14 residues in the CDR3. This CDR3 is CASSLAGTPSGYTF. The CDR3 bases are TGCGCCAGCAGCTTGGCCGGGACCCCCAGCGGCTACACCTTC.

The rearrangement uses TRBV7-6 and TRBJ2-7, with TRBD1 as a possible D gene (5 bases). The CDR3 consists of 17 residues. The germline gives CDR1 SGHVS, CDR2 FNYEAQ. V was cut by 3 bases and J by 2 bases, with 20 bases left in between. The CDR3 sequence is CASSFDDVAGHPYEQYF. DNA for the CDR3: TGTGCCAGCAGCTTCGATGATGTAGCAGGGCATCCCTACGAGCAGTACTTC.

This clonotype was found many times. The chain links TRBV5-1 to TRBJ2-1, with unresolved D. Germline loops: CDR1 SGHRS, CDR2 YFSETQ. The V gene lost 5 bases and the J gene lost 0 bases, with 18 bases spanning the gap. The CDR3 is 17 residues long. The DNA for the CDR3 is TGCGCCAGCAGTCCTGGCAGGAGTTCGGTCTCCTACAATGAGCAGTTCTTC. Protein: CASSPGRSSVSYNEQFF.

This clonotype was counted between two and nine times. A much more abundant neighbour one base away suggests this may be a read error. CDR3 protein: CSGGRGGETHYF. The CDR3 bases are TGCAGCGGTGGGCGGGGCGGAGAGACCCATTACTTC. V usage is TRBV29-1 and J usage is TRBJ2-5, with D tentatively TRBD2 (6 bases). CDR3 length: 12 amino acids. The germline V gene encodes CDR1 SQVTM and CDR2 ANQGSEA.

This clonotype was recorded a few times. This sequence joins TRBV2 and TRBJ1-1, with D maybe TRBD1 (6 bases). This CDR3 has 15 amino acids. Germline V gene sequence: CDR1 SNHLY, CDR2 FYNNEI. The V end was cut by 0 bases, the J end by 1 base, with 9 bases between. CDR3 nucleotides: TGTGCCAGCAGTGAAGCCGGCAGGGGGAACACTGAAGCTTTCTTT. Translation gives CASSEAGRGNTEAFF.

The rearrangement joins TRBV29-1 to TRBJ2-1; D is unresolved. Trimming left V 3 bases short and J 3 bases short, with 9 bases between. The germline V gene encodes CDR1 SQVTM and CDR2 ANQGSEA. This CDR3 is 13 amino acids long. The CDR3: CSVDGLNYNEQFF. CDR3 DNA: TGCAGCGTTGACGGGCTAAACTACAATGAGCAGTTCTTC.

This clonotype was counted between two and nine times. The rearrangement uses TRBV12-3 or TRBV12-4 and TRBJ1-5; 9 bases fit TRBD1. This CDR3 spans 18 amino acids. J gave up 7 bases and V 5 bases, and 18 bases lay outside the gene matches. CDR3 nucleotide sequence: TGTGCCAGCAGTATTACCGCACAGGGGGCCCTACGGGGACAGCCCCAGCATTTT. As protein: CASSITAQGALRGQPQHF.

This clonotype has ten or more counts. This chain joins TRBV7-2 and TRBJ1-5; D is ambiguous. Per germline, CDR1 SGHTA and CDR2 FQGNSA. The CDR3 is 14 amino acids. V was trimmed by 4 bases and J by 4 bases, leaving 11 bases between them. The CDR3 nucleotides read TGTGCCAGCAGCTCCACGGAGCGTAATCAGCCCCAGCATTTT. Protein: CASSSTERNQPQHF.

In its sample, this clonotype was seen many times. The rearrangement joins TRBV6-5 to TRBJ1-3; maybe TRBD1 (5 bases). This CDR3 comprises 15 residues. V lost 2 bases to trimming and J lost 2 bases, with 10 bases between them. Germline loops: CDR1 MNHEY, CDR2 SVGAGI. CDR3 sequence: CASSYTTEAGNTIYF. The DNA of the CDR3 is TGTGCCAGCAGTTACACGACAGAAGCTGGAAACACCATATATTTT.

This clonotype showed up just a few times. The chain uses TRBV3-1 and TRBJ2-3; 7 bases are a match to TRBD1. Germline V gene sequence: CDR1 LGHDT, CDR2 YNNKEL (reference sequence). J lost 6 bases, V lost 1 base, and 4 bases had no gene match. The CDR3 loop spans 14 amino acids. CDR3 DNA sequence: TGTGCCAGCAGCCAAGTCTTCAGGGGGGATACGCAGTATTTT. It codes for CASSQVFRGDTQYF.

The chain joins TRBV5-1 to TRBJ1-2; D uncertain. The CDR3 runs to 15 residues. Germline V gene sequence: CDR1 SGHRS, CDR2 YFSETQ. Trimming left V 3 bases short and J 13 bases short, with 25 bases between. The CDR3 loop is CASSSSRTVDAVSTF. The CDR3 nucleotides read TGCGCCAGCAGCTCCTCTCGGACCGTCGATGCAGTTTCCACCTTC.